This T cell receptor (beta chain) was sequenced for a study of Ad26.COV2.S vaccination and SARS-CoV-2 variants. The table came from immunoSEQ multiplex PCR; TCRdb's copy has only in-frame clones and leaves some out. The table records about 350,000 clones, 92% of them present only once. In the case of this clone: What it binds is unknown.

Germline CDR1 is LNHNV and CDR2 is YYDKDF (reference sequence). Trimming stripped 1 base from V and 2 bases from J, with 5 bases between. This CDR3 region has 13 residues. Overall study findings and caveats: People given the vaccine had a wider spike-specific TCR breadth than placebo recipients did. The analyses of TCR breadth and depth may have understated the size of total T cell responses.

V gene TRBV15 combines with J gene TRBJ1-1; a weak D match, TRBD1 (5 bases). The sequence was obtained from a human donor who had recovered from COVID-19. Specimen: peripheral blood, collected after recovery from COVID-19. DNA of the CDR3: TGTGCCACCAGCAGAGGGGACAACACTGAAGCTTTCTTT. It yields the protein CATSRGDNTEAFF.